These T cell receptor beta chains were read from a single sample in a study of immune heterogeneity within non-small cell lung tumors. TCRdb processed the multiplex PCR reads anew with MiXCR; each CDR3 protein has one entry. This table has 13,000 or so distinct CDR3 sequences, around 23% appearing once. Sequences were obtained from lung tumor tissue. The receptor source for this set is a man aged 45-65 years with non-small cell lung cancer. Each CDR3 is given with its conserved first and last residue. Fields, in order: clone size, V gene, J gene, D gene, CDR3 DNA, CDR3 protein. A D gene is named only where the DNA matches it firmly. Clone size is given for some rows only: seen once, a few or many times, or a class if the clone is expanded.

clone_size: NA
v_call: TRBV28
j_call: TRBJ2-1
d_call: NA
cdr3_nt: TGTGCCTCTAACACGTACTGCTACAATGAGCAGTTCTTC
cdr3_aa: CASNTYCYNEQFF

clone_size: many
v_call: TRBV7-8
j_call: TRBJ1-5
d_call: TRBD1
cdr3_nt: TGTGCCAGCAGCTTCGGGGACAGGGGTAGCAATCAGCCCCAGCATTTT
cdr3_aa: CASSFGDRGSNQPQHF

clone_size: few
v_call: TRBV15
j_call: TRBJ2-3
d_call: NA
cdr3_nt: TGTGCCACCAGCAGAGATGATCACAGGGATACGCAGTATTTT
cdr3_aa: CATSRDDHRDTQYF

clone_size: large
v_call: TRBV6-5
j_call: TRBJ2-7
d_call: TRBD2
cdr3_nt: TGTGCCAGCAGTTACGGGACTAGCTCCTACGAGCAGTACTTC
cdr3_aa: CASSYGTSSYEQYF

clone_size: large
v_call: TRBV12-3/TRBV12-4
j_call: TRBJ2-7
d_call: NA
cdr3_nt: TGTGCCAGCAGTTTTGACGAACCCTACGAGCAGTACTTC
cdr3_aa: CASSFDEPYEQYF

clone_size: many
v_call: TRBV5-1
j_call: TRBJ2-3
d_call: NA
cdr3_nt: TGCGCCAGCAGCGCCTATGGGGGGGCTAGCACAGATACGCAGTATTTT
cdr3_aa: CASSAYGGASTDTQYF

clone_size: NA
v_call: TRBV6-5
j_call: TRBJ1-6
d_call: NA
cdr3_nt: TGTGCCACCAGTTACAGCCAGGTGGTTAATTCACCCGTCCACTTT
cdr3_aa: CATSYSQVVNSPVHF

clone_size: NA
v_call: TRBV7-2
j_call: TRBJ2-5
d_call: NA
cdr3_nt: TGTGCCAGCAGCTTAGGGGAGCGGGAGACCCAGTACTTC
cdr3_aa: CASSLGERETQYF

clone_size: many
v_call: TRBV4-1
j_call: TRBJ2-7
d_call: NA
cdr3_nt: TGCGCCAGCAGCCCCCGGGACGACGGTGGCGAGCAGTACTTC
cdr3_aa: CASSPRDDGGEQYF

clone_size: many
v_call: TRBV29-1
j_call: TRBJ1-1
d_call: NA
cdr3_nt: TGCAGCGGGAGGACGCAGGGAGGCTCTGAAGCTTTCTTT
cdr3_aa: CSGRTQGGSEAFF

clone_size: medium-sized
v_call: TRBV20-1
j_call: TRBJ2-1
d_call: TRBD2
cdr3_nt: TGCAGTGCTAGGAGTGTGGTAGCGGGGGGTAATGAGCAGTTCTTC
cdr3_aa: CSARSVVAGGNEQFF

clone_size: many
v_call: TRBV20-1
j_call: TRBJ2-7
d_call: TRBD1
cdr3_nt: TGCAGTGCTAGAGTGACAGGGGCCCCCTACGAGCAGTACTTC
cdr3_aa: CSARVTGAPYEQYF

clone_size: medium-sized
v_call: TRBV28
j_call: TRBJ1-4
d_call: NA
cdr3_nt: TGTGCCAGCAGTTTAGCCCAGGAGGGGAGGGAACTGTTTTTT
cdr3_aa: CASSLAQEGRELFF

clone_size: few
v_call: TRBV7-6
j_call: TRBJ2-3
d_call: NA
cdr3_nt: TGTGCCAGCAGCCCTGGGCTATCACGAATCACAGATACGCAGTATTTT
cdr3_aa: CASSPGLSRITDTQYF

clone_size: many
v_call: TRBV2
j_call: TRBJ2-3
d_call: NA
cdr3_nt: TGTGCCAGCAGTGGCCTCCGTGGAGATACGCAGTATTTT
cdr3_aa: CASSGLRGDTQYF

clone_size: few
v_call: TRBV7-2
j_call: TRBJ1-5
d_call: NA
cdr3_nt: TGTGCCAGCAGCCGGCCCGGGACATCGCAGCCCCAGCATTTT
cdr3_aa: CASSRPGTSQPQHF

clone_size: medium-sized
v_call: TRBV30
j_call: TRBJ2-7
d_call: NA
cdr3_nt: TGTGCCTGGAGTAGAATGGACAGCTACGAGCAGTACTTC
cdr3_aa: CAWSRMDSYEQYF

clone_size: many
v_call: TRBV2
j_call: TRBJ1-2
d_call: TRBD1
cdr3_nt: TGTGCCAGCGGCCCGGGACAGGGGGCTTGGGGCTACACCTTC
cdr3_aa: CASGPGQGAWGYTF

clone_size: NA
v_call: TRBV3-1
j_call: TRBJ1-1
d_call: TRBD1
cdr3_nt: TGTGCCAGCGCGAGAAGGGACAGACTAGAGGAGTCTTTCTTT
cdr3_aa: CASARRDRLEESFF

clone_size: many
v_call: TRBV6-1
j_call: TRBJ2-1
d_call: TRBD2
cdr3_nt: TGTGCCAGCAACGCAGCGGGAGGGAACTACAATGAGCAGTTCTTC
cdr3_aa: CASNAAGGNYNEQFF

clone_size: NA
v_call: TRBV14
j_call: TRBJ1-4
d_call: TRBD1
cdr3_nt: TGTGCCAACAGCCTATATACAGGGGGCGTTTGGGAAAAACTGTTTTTT
cdr3_aa: CANSLYTGGVWEKLFF

clone_size: few
v_call: TRBV20-1
j_call: TRBJ1-1
d_call: TRBD1
cdr3_nt: TGCAGTGCTAGGGGAAGGGGGACAGGGGGCTCGGCTGAAGCTTTCTTT
cdr3_aa: CSARGRGTGGSAEAFF

clone_size: many
v_call: TRBV12-3/TRBV12-4
j_call: TRBJ2-3
d_call: NA
cdr3_nt: TGTGCCAGCACCAAGGGAAGGACCGCCCCAGATACGCAGTATTTT
cdr3_aa: CASTKGRTAPDTQYF

clone_size: NA
v_call: TRBV5-4
j_call: TRBJ2-2
d_call: NA
cdr3_nt: TGTGCCAGCAGCTTGGTGGGGACTACCGGGGAGCTGTTTTTT
cdr3_aa: CASSLVGTTGELFF

clone_size: many
v_call: TRBV11-3
j_call: TRBJ2-6
d_call: TRBD1
cdr3_nt: TGTGCCAGCAGCTTAGGGACAGGGGTCTCTGGGGCCAACGTCCTGACTTTC
cdr3_aa: CASSLGTGVSGANVLTF

clone_size: NA
v_call: TRBV5-1
j_call: TRBJ2-3
d_call: NA
cdr3_nt: TGCGCCAGCAGCTTGGGCGGGGTCACAGATACGAAGTATTTT
cdr3_aa: CASSLGGVTDTKYF

clone_size: NA
v_call: TRBV11-2
j_call: TRBJ2-1
d_call: NA
cdr3_nt: TGTGCCAGCAGCTTAGAATCGAGGGGAATCTATGAGCAGTTCTTC
cdr3_aa: CASSLESRGIYEQFF

clone_size: many
v_call: TRBV6-1
j_call: TRBJ1-5
d_call: NA
cdr3_nt: TGTGCCAGCAGTAGCAGGGTTGAACAGCCCCAGCATTTT
cdr3_aa: CASSSRVEQPQHF

clone_size: NA
v_call: TRBV27
j_call: TRBJ1-1
d_call: TRBD1
cdr3_nt: TGTGCCAGCAGTTTATCGACAGGGAATGTTCATCCCGACAACACTGAAGCTTTCTTT
cdr3_aa: CASSLSTGNVHPDNTEAFF

clone_size: many
v_call: TRBV2
j_call: TRBJ1-5
d_call: NA
cdr3_nt: TGTGCCAGCAGTGAAGCGGGGGCGGAGATTCAGCCCCAGCATTTT
cdr3_aa: CASSEAGAEIQPQHF

clone_size: medium-sized
v_call: TRBV6-2/TRBV6-3
j_call: TRBJ2-2
d_call: NA
cdr3_nt: TGTGCCAGCAGGGAAAACACCGGGGAGCTGTTTTTT
cdr3_aa: CASRENTGELFF

clone_size: NA
v_call: TRBV5-4
j_call: TRBJ1-5
d_call: NA
cdr3_nt: TGTGCCAGCAGCTTGGATCGGGGGTCCCAGCTTTTT
cdr3_aa: CASSLDRGSQLF

clone_size: few
v_call: TRBV2
j_call: TRBJ2-4
d_call: NA
cdr3_nt: TGTGCCAGCAGTGCACTAGCCAAAAACATTCAGTACTTC
cdr3_aa: CASSALAKNIQYF

clone_size: many
v_call: TRBV6-1
j_call: TRBJ2-2
d_call: TRBD1
cdr3_nt: TGTGCCAGCAGAGTCGGACAGGGGGCGACCACCGGGGAGCTGTTTTTT
cdr3_aa: CASRVGQGATTGELFF

clone_size: medium-sized
v_call: TRBV6-1
j_call: TRBJ1-6
d_call: NA
cdr3_nt: TGTGCCAGCGGTCCCGGGTCGTCCTATAATTCACCCCTCCACTTT
cdr3_aa: CASGPGSSYNSPLHF

clone_size: medium-sized
v_call: TRBV27
j_call: TRBJ1-5
d_call: NA
cdr3_nt: TGTGCCAGCAGTTTAGGGGGACTTTATCAGCCCCAGCATTTT
cdr3_aa: CASSLGGLYQPQHF

clone_size: many
v_call: TRBV7-6
j_call: TRBJ2-7
d_call: NA
cdr3_nt: TGTGCCAGCAGCTTAGGTGGACAGCCCCTTGACGAGCAGTACTTC
cdr3_aa: CASSLGGQPLDEQYF

clone_size: NA
v_call: TRBV5-1
j_call: TRBJ2-3
d_call: TRBD2
cdr3_nt: TGCGCCAGCAGCCCACTAGCGGGTGTGGCAGGTACGCAGTATTTT
cdr3_aa: CASSPLAGVAGTQYF

clone_size: many
v_call: TRBV7-9
j_call: TRBJ1-2
d_call: TRBD1
cdr3_nt: TGTGCCAGCAGCGCTTTAGGGACAGCATTTTATGGCTACACCTTC
cdr3_aa: CASSALGTAFYGYTF

clone_size: many
v_call: TRBV7-3
j_call: TRBJ2-2
d_call: NA
cdr3_nt: TGTGCCAGCAGACCTAGCAGGCAGGACACCGGGGAGCTGTTTTTT
cdr3_aa: CASRPSRQDTGELFF

clone_size: NA
v_call: TRBV2
j_call: TRBJ2-5
d_call: NA
cdr3_nt: TGTGCCAGCAGTGATGGCGGCGTTAAAGAGACCCAGTACTTC
cdr3_aa: CASSDGGVKETQYF

clone_size: few
v_call: TRBV18
j_call: TRBJ1-3
d_call: NA
cdr3_nt: TGTGCCAGCTCACCGAGGACGGTGTTAACCGGAAACACCATATATTTT
cdr3_aa: CASSPRTVLTGNTIYF

clone_size: medium-sized
v_call: TRBV6-1
j_call: TRBJ2-7
d_call: TRBD2
cdr3_nt: TGTGCCAGCACCAATTTAGGGGAGGGCCTTTACGAGCAGTACTTC
cdr3_aa: CASTNLGEGLYEQYF

clone_size: many
v_call: TRBV7-3
j_call: TRBJ2-7
d_call: NA
cdr3_nt: TGTGCCAGCAGCTTAATGGGGACTCGGGGGTTTAACGAGCAGTACTTC
cdr3_aa: CASSLMGTRGFNEQYF

clone_size: many
v_call: TRBV6-1
j_call: TRBJ1-1
d_call: TRBD1
cdr3_nt: TGTGCCAGCAGGGAGGGGGCCTACACTGAAGCTTTCTTT
cdr3_aa: CASREGAYTEAFF

clone_size: NA
v_call: TRBV20-1
j_call: TRBJ2-7
d_call: NA
cdr3_nt: TGCAGTGCTAGCCCTTACGAGCAGTACTTC
cdr3_aa: CSASPYEQYF

clone_size: many
v_call: TRBV2
j_call: TRBJ1-1
d_call: NA
cdr3_nt: TGTGCCAGCAGTGAAGAGGCTGAAGCTTTCTTT
cdr3_aa: CASSEEAEAFF

clone_size: many
v_call: TRBV3-1
j_call: TRBJ2-1
d_call: TRBD2
cdr3_nt: TGTGCCAGCAGCCGAAGACGGAGGGAGGGCCTCAATGAGCAGTTCTTC
cdr3_aa: CASSRRRREGLNEQFF

clone_size: many
v_call: TRBV5-1
j_call: TRBJ2-7
d_call: NA
cdr3_nt: TGCGCCAGCAGCTTGGATGGCGGGAACTACGAGCAGTACTTC
cdr3_aa: CASSLDGGNYEQYF

clone_size: many
v_call: TRBV9
j_call: TRBJ1-2
d_call: NA
cdr3_nt: TGTGCCAGCAGCGTATCAGAGGGGGGCTATGACTATGGCTACACCTTC
cdr3_aa: CASSVSEGGYDYGYTF

clone_size: few
v_call: TRBV11-2
j_call: TRBJ2-3
d_call: NA
cdr3_nt: TGTGCCAGCAGCTTATCCGCTAGCTTGGTGAGCACAGATACGCAGTATTTT
cdr3_aa: CASSLSASLVSTDTQYF

clone_size: large
v_call: TRBV10-3
j_call: TRBJ1-1
d_call: NA
cdr3_nt: TGTGCCACCAGGGAAAGGGGGGACACTGAAGCTTTCTTT
cdr3_aa: CATRERGDTEAFF

clone_size: many
v_call: TRBV7-2
j_call: TRBJ2-7
d_call: NA
cdr3_nt: TGTGCCAGCAGCTTAGGGGGGGCACTAGATAGCCACGAGCAGTACTTC
cdr3_aa: CASSLGGALDSHEQYF

clone_size: many
v_call: TRBV9
j_call: TRBJ1-1
d_call: NA
cdr3_nt: TGTGCCAGCAGCGTAAAGGGGAACACTGAAGCTTTCTTT
cdr3_aa: CASSVKGNTEAFF

clone_size: few
v_call: TRBV29-1
j_call: TRBJ2-1
d_call: TRBD1
cdr3_nt: TGCAGCGTTGAGGACCCGGACAGGGAATCCTACAATGAGCAGTTCTTC
cdr3_aa: CSVEDPDRESYNEQFF

clone_size: many
v_call: TRBV6-1
j_call: TRBJ1-5
d_call: NA
cdr3_nt: TGTGCCAGCAGCCTGTCTGATCAGCCCCAGCATTTT
cdr3_aa: CASSLSDQPQHF

clone_size: many
v_call: TRBV19
j_call: TRBJ1-1
d_call: TRBD1
cdr3_nt: TGTGCCAGTAGTTCCCAACCTTCAGGGGGGACTGAAGCTTTCTTT
cdr3_aa: CASSSQPSGGTEAFF

clone_size: NA
v_call: TRBV19
j_call: TRBJ1-1
d_call: NA
cdr3_nt: TGTGACAGTAGTATCCAGGGAGGGAGACTGAACACTGAAGCTTTCTTT
cdr3_aa: CDSSIQGGRLNTEAFF

clone_size: many
v_call: TRBV7-8
j_call: TRBJ2-3
d_call: NA
cdr3_nt: TGTGCCAGCAGCTTATCAGATACGCAGTATTTT
cdr3_aa: CASSLSDTQYF